The 14 T cell receptor beta chains listed next were all sequenced from one sample in a study of blood T cells in healthy people across ages. A second PCR, run for about 7 to 12 cycles, used a sample-barcoded 5' primer plus a J-beta primer mix. TCRdb fed the 5' RACE reads into MiXCR, producing one record per CDR3 protein. The table lists about 1 million distinct CDR3 sequences, more than 35% of them singletons. Sequenced: blood. These receptors all stem from a woman aged 60-75 years in good health.

The sample holds a few counts of this clonotype. The chain joins TRBV24-1 to TRBJ2-1; TRBD2 agrees at 7 bases. This CDR3 comprises 18 residues. J was trimmed by 0 bases and V by 3 bases; bases with no gene match: 10. CDR1 is KGHDR, CDR2 SFDVKD, per germline. CDR3 nucleotide sequence: TGTGCCACCAGTGATCCGCAACCCTCTAGCGGCTCCTACAATGAGCAGTTCTTC. It codes for CATSDPQPSSGSYNEQFF.

V is TRBV7-3 and J is TRBJ2-5; 11 positions match TRBD2. Trimming cost V 4 bases and J 3 bases; bases outside gene matches: 10. There are 17 residues in the CDR3. CDR1 and CDR2 from the germline V gene are SGHTA and FQGTGA. The CDR3 DNA is TGTGCCAGCAGCTCCCCTCCGGGACTAGCGGTTGAAGAGACCCAGTACTTC. Its translation is CASSSPPGLAVEETQYF.

This clonotype showed up many times. The junction departs from germline at one end; a sequencing error may be responsible. The rearrangement links TRBV27 to TRBJ2-7; D uncertain. The CDR3 contains 14 residues. Germline lookup yields CDR1 MNHEY and CDR2 SMNVEV (reference sequence). The CDR3 DNA reads as TGTGCCAGCAGCTTATCAAGGAGCTCCTACGAGCAGTACTTC. It encodes CASSLSRSSYEQYF.

The chain joins TRBV11-2 to TRBJ2-5; TRBD2 agrees at 8 bases. In germline, CDR1 is SGHAT, CDR2 FQNNGV. V gave up 1 base and J gave up 0 bases; unmatched junction bases: 10. This CDR3 region has 18 residues. The CDR3 coding sequence is TGTGCCAGCAGCTTAGGGACGTCGGGAGGGGGGTACCAAGAGACCCAGTACTTC. This codes for CASSLGTSGGGYQETQYF. The full variable domain, with the rest looked up from reference TRBV11-2 and TRBJ2-5, is EAGVAQSPRYKIIEKRQSVAFWCNPISGHATLYWYQQILGQGPKLLIQFQNNGVVDDSQLPKDRFSAERLKGVDSTLKIQPAKLEDSAVYLCASSLGTSGGGYQETQYFGPGTRLLVL.

The rearrangement joins TRBV20-1 to TRBJ2-5, with D perhaps TRBD2 (7 bases). Germline lookup yields CDR1 DFQATT and CDR2 SNEGSKA (reference sequence). The length of the CDR3 is 14 residues. Trimming stripped 6 bases from V and 4 bases from J, with 18 bases between. CDR3 sequence reads: CSAPLGGGGETQYF. CDR3 in DNA: TGCAGTGCCCCCTTAGGGGGGGGTGGAGAGACCCAGTACTTC.

The CDR3 protein is CASRRTGAGANVLTF. Written as DNA, the CDR3 is TGTGCCAGCAGACGGACAGGGGCTGGGGCCAACGTCCTGACTTTC. The rearrangement links TRBV12-3 or TRBV12-4 to TRBJ2-6; 9 bases agree with TRBD1. This CDR3 comprises 15 residues. V shed 6 bases, J shed 2 bases, and the junction held 2 bases outside the gene matches.

Concerning this clonotype: One junction end disagrees with the germline gene, perhaps due to a read error. The chain recombines TRBV4-1 with TRBJ1-2; TRBD1 might be the D (5 bases). Germline values: CDR1 MGHRA, CDR2 YSYEKL. This CDR3 spans 14 amino acids. DNA of the CDR3: TGTGCCAGCAGCCAAGCACAGGCTAACTATGGCTACACCTTC. Its protein product is CASSQAQANYGYTF.

Only one count was recorded for this clonotype. This rearrangement joins TRBV3-1 to TRBJ2-7; perhaps TRBD1 as D (6 bases). Germline CDR1 and CDR2: LGHDT and YNNKEL (reference sequence). V lost 0 bases, J lost 4 bases, and 10 bases lay in between. This CDR3 contains 14 residues. The CDR3 loop reads CASSQDLQGYEQYF. In DNA form, the CDR3 reads TGTGCCAGCAGCCAAGATCTACAGGGATACGAGCAGTACTTC.

This rearrangement joins TRBV6-1 to TRBJ2-4; D possibly corresponds to TRBD2 (5 bases). This CDR3 is built from 15 residues. In germline, CDR1 is MNHNS, CDR2 SASEGT. Trimming cost V 7 bases and J 3 bases, with 16 bases left between them. The chain's CDR3 is CASTFPSGSKNIQYF. DNA for the CDR3: TGTGCCAGCACATTCCCCAGCGGTAGCAAAAACATTCAGTACTTC.

The chain recombines TRBV11-2 with TRBJ2-2, with a tentative D call TRBD2 (5 bases). The CDR3 is 12 amino acids. V was cut by 11 bases and J by 5 bases, with 12 bases left in between. Germline CDR1 reads SGHAT; CDR2 reads FQNNGV. The CDR3 nucleotides read TGTGCCTTGGGGAGCCCTACCGGGGAGCTGTTTTTT. Translated: CALGSPTGELFF. The full variable domain, completed using reference TRBV11-2 and TRBJ2-2, is EAGVAQSPRYKIIEKRQSVAFWCNPISGHATLYWYQQILGQGPKLLIQFQNNGVVDDSQLPKDRFSAERLKGVDSTLKIQPAKLEDSAVYLCALGSPTGELFFGEGSRLTVL.

The rearrangement joins TRBV6-1 to TRBJ2-7, with D hard to call. From germline, CDR1 is MNHNS and CDR2 SASEGT. The ends were cut back, 1 base at V and 5 bases at J, with 9 bases in the middle. CDR3 length: 13 amino acids. CDR3 DNA sequence: TGTGCCAGCAGTGAAGGGGCGGCGGACGAGCAGTACTTC. It codes for CASSEGAADEQYF.

This clonotype was observed a few times. This chain links TRBV2 with TRBJ1-6; unclear D gene. The length of the CDR3 is 13 residues. V lost 10 bases, J lost 8 bases, and 15 bases lay in between. Germline V lookup: CDR1 SNHLY, CDR2 FYNNEI. The CDR3 bases are TGTGCCAACCTAGACGGAAAAGATTCACCCCTCCACTTT. This gives the protein CANLDGKDSPLHF. The full variable domain, in which reference TRBV2 and TRBJ1-6 provide the parts outside the CDR3, is EPEVTQTPSHQVTQMGQEVILRCVPISNHLYFYWYRQILGQKVEFLVSFYNNEISEKSEIFDDQFSVERPDGSNFTLKIRSTKLEDSAMYFCANLDGKDSPLHFGNGTRLTVT.

A remark on this clonotype: Relative to the germline gene, one junction end is altered; a read error may explain this. The chain uses TRBV4-2 and TRBJ2-1; D not resolved. Per germline, CDR1 LGHNA and CDR2 YNFKEQ. The CDR3 loop spans 15 amino acids. CDR3 region: CASSQGGEANNKQFF. The CDR3 DNA sequence: TGTGCCAGCAGCCAAGGAGGAGAGGCCAACAATAAGCAGTTCTTC.

The V gene is TRBV11-2, the J gene TRBJ1-5; D unresolved. Germline V gene sequence: CDR1 SGHAT, CDR2 FQNNGV. The CDR3 runs to 12 residues. V lost 0 bases and J lost 10, with 7 bases in between. CDR3 DNA sequence: TGTGCCAGCAGCTTAGATCTCGGTCCCCAGCATTTT. This sequence encodes CASSLDLGPQHF.